This T cell receptor beta chain was sequenced for a study of blood T cell repertoires in COVID-19. In the study overall: Samples taken during acute and convalescent COVID-19 were collected in the United States, Italy and Spain.

The V end was cut by 3 bases, the J end by 7 bases, with 10 bases between. The CDR3 runs 13 residues. Germline loops: CDR1 SGHNT, CDR2 YYREEE (reference sequence). The Seattle site enrolled patients during active infection and followed them longitudinally. Authors' analysis steps: From reference gene primer amplification, estimates of nucleated cell counts were derived. Assay: immunoSEQ multiplex PCR; the TCRdb copy retains only in-frame clones and omits some. V and J calls plus clone size are reproduced from that table; the DNA served to infer D and trimming. This table has fewer than 650,000 clones, approximately 91% appearing once.

The receptor was derived from a woman aged 50 to 60 with COVID-19, enrolled during active disease. The material sequenced was peripheral blood. V and J are TRBV5-4 and TRBJ2-2, with D possibly TRBD1 on 5 matching bases. DNA for the CDR3: TGTGCCAGCAGCTCCAGGGTAAACGGGGAGCTGTTTTTT. Its translation: CASSSRVNGELFF.